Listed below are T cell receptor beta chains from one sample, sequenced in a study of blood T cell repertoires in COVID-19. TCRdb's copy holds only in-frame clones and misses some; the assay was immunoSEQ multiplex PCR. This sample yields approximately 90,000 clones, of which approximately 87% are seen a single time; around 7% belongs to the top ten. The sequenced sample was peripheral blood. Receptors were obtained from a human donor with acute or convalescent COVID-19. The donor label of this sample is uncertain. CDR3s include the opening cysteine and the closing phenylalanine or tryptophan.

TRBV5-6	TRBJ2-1	CASSLYRRQGVGNEQFF
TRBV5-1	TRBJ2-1	CASSLLSPGQGGYEQFF
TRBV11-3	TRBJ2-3	CASSSASGGAGTTDTQYF
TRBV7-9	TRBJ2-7	CASSSTSGGAWEQYF
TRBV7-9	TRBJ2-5	CASSLGQGETQYF
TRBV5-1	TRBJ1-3	CASSHPRGNTIYF
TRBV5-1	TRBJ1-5	CASSSRTGWGQEPQHF
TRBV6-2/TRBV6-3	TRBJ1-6	CASSFQGTESPLHF
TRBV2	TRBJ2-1	CASSRDNNNEQFF
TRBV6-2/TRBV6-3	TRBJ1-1	CASSDTPRQGSEAFF
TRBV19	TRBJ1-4	CASISGKIAGRINEKLFF
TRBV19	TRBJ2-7	CASSAWTGAYEQYF
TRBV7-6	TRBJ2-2	CASSSGLAGTGELFF
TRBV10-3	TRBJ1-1	CAIIKGQGGGTEAFF
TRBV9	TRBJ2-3	CASSVSLAGGKPSSPSTDTQYF
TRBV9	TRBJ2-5	CASSVGGAGGDETQYF
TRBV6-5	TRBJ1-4	CASSYSGDKYEKLFF
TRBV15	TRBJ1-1	CATSRGQSMNTEAFF
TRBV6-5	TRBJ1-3	CASTKDNSGNTIYF
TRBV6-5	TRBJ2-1	CASSYSILNEQFF
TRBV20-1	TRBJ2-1	CSARDSPREFF
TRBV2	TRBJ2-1	CASSETSGGITSPYNEQFF
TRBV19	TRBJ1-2	CASSAGTGVIGYTF
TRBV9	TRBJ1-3	CASSGSGAYGNTIYF
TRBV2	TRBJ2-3	CASSPRAGGTDTQYF